What follows are 18 T cell receptor beta chains derived from one specimen sequenced in a study of HIV-infected children after antiretroviral therapy interruption. Treatment indicated: PENTA 11 planned treatment interruption arm or continuous ART arm. Unique molecular identifiers were included in an RNA-based 3' RACE TCR library. MiXCR, run by TCRdb on the 3' RACE reads, gives a single entry per CDR3 protein. The sample consists of approximately 89,000 distinct CDR3 sequences, 6.9% of them appearing once. Specimen: CD45RA+ CD4+ T cells from PBMCs, pooled from several time points, collected from a donor given antiretroviral therapy, either interrupted or continuous. Subset meaning: naive CD4+ CD45RA+ CD45RO- T cells. These receptors all stem from a pool of human donors with HIV.

Ten or more counts support this clonotype. The chain combines TRBV6-5 with TRBJ2-1; D is unclear. V was trimmed by 2 bases and J by 2 bases, leaving 10 bases between them. Germline lookup yields CDR1 MNHEY and CDR2 SVGAGI. This CDR3 has 15 amino acids. In nucleotides, the CDR3 is TGTGCCAGCAGTTACCTCGGCTCTGCCTACAATGAGCAGTTCTTC. Residues: CASSYLGSAYNEQFF.

This clonotype occurred a few times. This chain connects TRBV11-2 to TRBJ1-4, with D perhaps TRBD1 (5 bases). Trimming left V 1 base short and J 6 bases short, with 15 bases between. The germline V gene has CDR1 SGHAT and CDR2 FQNNGV. This CDR3 region has 16 residues. CDR3 nucleotide sequence: TGTGCCAGCAGCTTAGTTTCAGGAGGGGTTCATGAAAAACTGTTTTTT. It encodes CASSLVSGGVHEKLFF.

This clonotype showed up many times. J is TRBJ1-2 and V is TRBV29-1; a possible D gene is TRBD1 (6 bases). The V and J ends lost 5 bases and 7 bases respectively, with 17 bases between them. Germline CDR1 is SQVTM and CDR2 is ANQGSEA. The CDR3 contains 13 residues. The CDR3 spells CSVSTGWDGGYTF. The CDR3 region has the DNA TGCAGCGTTAGCACAGGGTGGGACGGTGGCTACACCTTC.

J is TRBJ1-3 and V is TRBV27; D gene uncertain. Trimming stripped 8 bases from V and 0 bases from J, with 17 bases between. This CDR3 is built from 16 residues. The germline V gene has CDR1 MNHEY and CDR2 SMNVEV (reference sequence). The CDR3 DNA sequence: TGTGCCAGCGCAAAAGGGAACTTATACTCTGGAAACACCATATATTTT. Translation gives CASAKGNLYSGNTIYF.

This clonotype was detected ten times or more. At one boundary the junction diverges from the germline segment, which might be a read error. The chain combines TRBV19 with TRBJ2-5, with 11 bases fitting TRBD1. CDR3 length: 14 amino acids. The germline gives CDR1 LNHDA, CDR2 SQIVND (reference sequence). In DNA, the CDR3 is TGTGCCAGCAGTAAGGACAGGGGGCGAGACACCCAGTACTTT. This gives the protein CASSKDRGRDTQYF. Using reference TRBV19 and TRBJ2-5 for the parts outside the CDR3, the full variable domain is DGGITQSPKYLFRKEGQNVTLSCEQNLNHDAMYWYRQDPGQGLRLIYYSQIVNDFQKGDIAEGYSVSREKKESFPLTVTSAQKNPTAFYLCASSKDRGRDTQYFGPGTRLLVL.

This chain connects TRBV7-8 to TRBJ2-1; 7 bases line up with TRBD1. The CDR3 length is 17 residues. Germline values: CDR1 SGHVS, CDR2 FQNEAQ. Losses at the gene ends were 7 bases for V and 7 bases for J; bases not matched to a gene: 19. CDR3 protein: CASTQTPRAGGRNEQFF. The CDR3 region has the DNA TGTGCCAGCACCCAAACACCCCGGGCAGGGGGAAGAAATGAGCAGTTCTTC.

In this sample, this clonotype turned up many times. This sequence joins TRBV11-2 and TRBJ1-2; D is unresolved. Germline V CDR1 and CDR2: SGHAT, FQNNGV. The V gene lost 5 bases and the J gene lost 7 bases, with 17 bases spanning the gap. CDR3 length: 14 residues. The CDR3 nucleotides are TGTGCCAGCAGCCGTACTGAGGATTTCGGTGGCTACACCTTC. The encoded protein is CASSRTEDFGGYTF.

This clonotype came up many times. CDR3 in DNA: TGTGCCAGCAGATTACAGACTAGCGGGAGTAACAATGAGCAGTTCTTC. This encodes CASRLQTSGSNNEQFF. The chain carries TRBV12-3 or TRBV12-4 and TRBJ2-1, with 12 bases fitting TRBD2. This CDR3 contains 16 residues. V lost 6 bases and J lost 5; bases outside the gene matches: 8.

Ten or more counts support this clonotype. The V and J genes are TRBV5-1 and TRBJ1-1, with 8 bases identical to TRBD1. Germline values: CDR1 SGHRS, CDR2 YFSETQ. V was pared by 4 bases and J by 0 bases, with 5 bases of the junction left unmatched. The CDR3 length is 15 residues. The CDR3 DNA reads TGCGCCAGCAGCCCTTGGACAGGGATGAACACTGAAGCTTTCTTT. Translating it yields CASSPWTGMNTEAFF. Combining the CDR3 with reference TRBV5-1 and TRBJ1-1 gives the whole variable domain KAGVTQTPRYLIKTRGQQVTLSCSPISGHRSVSWYQQTPGQGLQFLFEYFSETQRNKGNFPGRFSGRQFSNSRSEMNVSTLELGDSALYLCASSPWTGMNTEAFFGQGTRLTVV.

This clonotype was seen many times. The rearrangement links TRBV15 to TRBJ2-1; no firm D call. The V and J ends lost 0 bases and 7 bases respectively, with 10 bases between them. CDR3 length equals 14 residues. Germline loops: CDR1 LNHNV, CDR2 YYDKDF (reference sequence). CDR3 DNA sequence: TGTGCCACCAGCAGAGATCTATCGAGTAATGAGCAGTTCTTC. Its protein product is CATSRDLSSNEQFF.

This clonotype has just a few counts. The CDR3: CASNALSSYNSPLHF. As DNA, the CDR3 is TGTGCCAGCAACGCCCTGAGCTCCTATAATTCACCCCTCCACTTT. V and J are TRBV14 and TRBJ1-6; no firm D call. Germline-derived CDR1 and CDR2 are SGHDN and FVKESK. The ends were cut back, 7 bases at V and 0 bases at J, with 10 bases in the middle. This CDR3 has 15 residues.

This clonotype was picked up many times. A read error may explain this, as a much larger clone is one base away. CDR3 nucleotides: TGTGGCAGCAGCCTAGCGGGGACCAACGAGCAGTACTTC. Translation gives CGSSLAGTNEQYF. The V and J genes are TRBV25-1 and TRBJ2-7; 9 nucleotides line up with TRBD2. The CDR3 is 13 amino acids. Germline V CDR1 and CDR2: MGHDK, SYGVNS.

Ten or more counts support this clonotype. The V and J genes are TRBV28 and TRBJ1-4, with 9 nucleotides matching TRBD1. The V segment lost 5 bases and the J segment 7 bases; nucleotides outside the gene matches: 8. The CDR3 totals 15 residues. In germline, CDR1 is MDHEN, CDR2 SYDVKM. The CDR3: CASSPSGTGSEKLFF. DNA of the CDR3: TGTGCCAGCAGTCCCTCCGGGACAGGGTCTGAAAAACTGTTTTTT. The full variable domain, in which reference TRBV28 and TRBJ1-4 provide the parts outside the CDR3, is DVKVTQSSRYLVKRTGEKVFLECVQDMDHENMFWYRQDPGLGLRLIYFSYDVKMKEKGDIPEGYSVSREKKERFSLILESASTNQTSMYLCASSPSGTGSEKLFFGSGTQLSVL.

This clonotype was counted at least ten times. This chain connects TRBV14 to TRBJ2-1; D perhaps matches TRBD2 (6 bases). Germline V gene data show CDR1 as SGHDN and CDR2 as FVKESK. V was pared by 0 bases and J by 9 bases, with 9 bases between. The CDR3 sequence is 13 residues long. CDR3 coding DNA: TGTGCCAGCAGCCAAGATCGGGGGAGTGAGCAGTTCTTC. It encodes CASSQDRGSEQFF.

This clonotype was counted ten times or more. The chain employs TRBV11-2 and TRBJ1-2; 8 bases are a match to TRBD1. This CDR3 contains 12 residues. The V and J ends lost 5 bases and 7 bases, in that order; junction bases with no gene match: 3. The germline gives CDR1 SGHAT, CDR2 FQNNGV. The CDR3 protein is CASSRTGFGYTF. In DNA form, the CDR3 reads TGTGCCAGCAGCAGGACAGGGTTTGGCTACACCTTC.

In its sample, this clonotype was seen many times. The gene calls are TRBV20-1 and TRBJ2-7, with 10 bases aligning to TRBD1. CDR1 is DFQATT and CDR2 is SNEGSKA in the germline V gene (reference sequence). This CDR3 region has 13 residues. The V gene end was trimmed by 5 bases and the J gene end by 4 bases; junction bases not matched to a gene: 5. The CDR3 protein is CSASPGQGYEQYF. DNA for the CDR3: TGCAGTGCTTCCCCGGGACAGGGGTACGAGCAGTACTTC.

The sample holds many counts of this clonotype. CDR3 loop: CASSQVGTVNTEAFF. In DNA form, the CDR3 reads TGTGCCAGCAGCCAAGTCGGGACAGTGAACACTGAAGCTTTCTTT. V and J are TRBV3-1 and TRBJ1-1; 7 positions agree with TRBD1. This CDR3 spans 15 amino acids. The germline V gene has CDR1 LGHDT and CDR2 YNNKEL (reference sequence). Losses at the gene ends were 1 base for V and 0 bases for J; bases not matched to a gene: 2.

The chain is built from TRBV29-1 and TRBJ1-1, with D unclear. V lost 2 bases and J 0 bases, leaving 7 bases between the germline ends. CDR1 and CDR2 from the germline V gene are SQVTM and ANQGSEA. This CDR3 is 13 amino acids long. DNA of the CDR3: TGCAGCGTTGAACCACAGATGAACACTGAAGCTTTCTTT. It specifies CSVEPQMNTEAFF.